This TCR beta chain appears in the sequencing data of a study of blood T cell repertoires in COVID-19 (dated by TCRdb to 2019 to 2021). Background on the whole study: Collaborator samples came from the United States, Italy and Spain and covered acute and convalescent phases of COVID-19. The prospective study material was composed of cDNA or gDNA derived from T cells, B-cell-depleted T cells, or PBMCs. Deeply sampled blood TCRbeta repertoires from subjects exposed to, actively infected with, or recovered from COVID-19 were included in the dataset. The repertoires were released in a freely available public database intended as a resource for research on the immune response to SARS-CoV-2. The samples were drawn from the first 160 participants of the ongoing ImmuneRACE study and from over a thousand subjects provided by 6 global collaborators. Sample metadata almost always included a de-identified subject ID, COVID-19 status, age in years and sex. Where available, HLA class I and class II types were obtained from metadata supplied by the sample provider rather than from assay-based typing. Summary of the overall study and its limitations: The quantity of clinical and demographic metadata differed by source and by participant and was supplied without curation.

TCRbeta CDR3 regions were amplified from genomic DNA using the immunoSEQ Assay, a bias-controlled multiplex PCR. The published analysis was carried out like this. Nucleated cell counts per sample were estimated from amplification of reference gene primers within the assay. To quantify the absolute abundance of each unique TCRbeta CDR3 rearrangement, sequence reads were collapsed and filtered. For each sample, productive Simpson clonality was calculated as the square root of Simpson's diversity index over productive rearrangements. This immuneACCESS table, as held by TCRdb, lists in-frame sequences with V and J called but not all clones. Of the missing ones, under half trace to an unresolved V gene in checked studies; the others have no known cause. The DNA was the basis for D and trimming; V, J and clone size are from that table. This sample is represented by about 150,000 clones; roughly four fifths of them were singletons. 9.5% to 13% of the sample rests with the top ten.

With respect to this clone: What this receptor recognizes is not known. Per-nucleotide qualities are absent, and no much larger clonotype sits a single base away.

Trimming at the junction amounts to 5 bases on V and 7 bases on J, and the germline ends lie 15 bases apart. Its CDR3 holds 14 amino acids, cysteine through phenylalanine. Only the CDR3 portion is preserved as DNA: 42 bases, with reading frame beginning at the first base. Sequences WSHSY (CDR1) and SAAADI (CDR2) are obtained from the germline V gene. One collaborating source in Seattle enrolled patients while the patients were actively infected and followed the patients over time throughout the course of disease. Collaborating institutions collected whole blood in K2EDTA tubes following their own protocols. Collaborator samples were shipped for TCRbeta analysis as frozen whole blood, isolated PBMCs, or DNA extracted from either sample type.

The sample comprised peripheral blood. This receptor was identified in a woman aged 55-70 years with COVID-19, enrolled during active disease. The chain joins TRBV10-2 to TRBJ1-5, with TRBD1 perhaps the D gene, on 5 matching bases. For the CDR3, the sequence is CASSTDSRVQPQHF. The DNA sequence follows: TGCGCCAGCAGTACCGACAGCAGAGTACAGCCCCAGCATTTT.